One and the same sample provided the 15 T cell receptor beta chains below, sequenced in a study of blood T cell repertoires in COVID-19. Profiled with immunoSEQ multiplex PCR; TCRdb holds only in-frame clones, not every one. The repertoire holds over 150,000 clones, 75% to 90% seen once, with 6.2% in the top ten. Sequencing used PBMCs or T cells enriched from blood (not recorded which). The receptors here all came from a middle-aged man who had recovered from COVID-19.

This chain joins TRBV5-1 and TRBJ1-6; maybe TRBD1 (5 bases). This CDR3 is built from 15 residues. Trimming pared 2 bases from V and 1 base from J, leaving 7 bases between. Germline CDR1 is SGHRS and CDR2 is YFSETQ. The CDR3 region has the DNA TGCGCCAGCAGCTTAGGGGAATCCTATAATTCACCCCTCCACTTT. It specifies CASSLGESYNSPLHF.

The V call is TRBV15, the J call TRBJ1-1; 7 positions match TRBD1. Trimming took 1 base from V and 4 from J; bases not matched to a gene: 6. The CDR3 runs to 15 residues. CDR1 is LNHNV, CDR2 YYDKDF, per germline (reference sequence). The CDR3 region is CATSRGLRDSTEAFF. The DNA for the CDR3 is TGTGCCACCAGCAGAGGGCTCCGGGACAGCACTGAAGCTTTCTTT. Full variable domain (missing parts from reference TRBV15 and TRBJ1-1): DAMVIQNPRYQVTQFGKPVTLSCSQTLNHNVMYWYQQKSSQAPKLLFHYYDKDFNNEADTPDNFQSRRPNTSFCFLDIRSPGLGDTAMYLCATSRGLRDSTEAFFGQGTRLTVV.

This chain connects TRBV2 to TRBJ1-1, with D unresolved. CDR3 length: 14 amino acids. V was shortened by 7 bases and J by 4 bases, with 16 bases between the two germline ends. Germline CDR1 and CDR2: SNHLY and FYNNEI. The DNA for the CDR3 is TGTGCCAGCACCATGACCCCGGGTCGCACTGAAGCTTTCTTT. Residues: CASTMTPGRTEAFF.

This clone was observed a single time. V usage is TRBV6-2 or TRBV6-3 and J usage is TRBJ1-1, with 8 bases aligning to TRBD1. There are 14 residues in the CDR3. The ends lost 5 bases at V and 2 bases at J; junction bases unmatched: 4. Germline assignment: CDR1 MNHEY and CDR2 SVGEGT. CDR3: CASSRQGLNTEAFF. The CDR3 nucleotides are TGTGCCAGCAGTCGACAGGGGCTAAACACTGAAGCTTTCTTT.

The V gene is TRBV7-9, the J gene TRBJ2-2; unclear D gene. The CDR3 covers 14 residues. The germline V and J ends were trimmed by 2 bases and 2 bases, with 6 bases remaining between them. Germline V gene data show CDR1 as SEHNR and CDR2 as FQNEAQ (reference sequence). CDR3 in amino acids: CASSLTTNTGELFF. In DNA, the CDR3 is TGTGCCAGCAGCTTAACTACCAACACCGGGGAGCTGTTTTTT. The full variable domain, with the rest looked up from reference TRBV7-9 and TRBJ2-2, is DTGVSQNPRHKITKRGQNVTFRCDPISEHNRLYWYRQTLGQGPEFLTYFQNEAQLEKSRLLSDRFSAERPKGSFSTLEIQRTEQGDSAMYLCASSLTTNTGELFFGEGSRLTVL.

This rearrangement joins TRBV28 to TRBJ2-7; D might be TRBD2 (6 bases). The CDR3 has 17 amino acids. The germline gives CDR1 MDHEN, CDR2 SYDVKM. V was pared by 5 bases and J by 6 bases, with 26 bases between. The CDR3 here is CASSPPTIAATGTEQYF. Here the CDR3 DNA reads TGTGCCAGCAGTCCTCCGACCATAGCGGCCACCGGCACCGAGCAGTACTTC.

The chain couples TRBV6-6 to TRBJ1-6, with 8 bases that match TRBD1. The CDR3 sequence is 15 residues long. Germline V CDR1 and CDR2: MNHNY, SVGAGI (reference sequence). V lost 7 bases to trimming and J lost 6 bases; unmatched junction nucleotides: 8. CDR3 sequence: CASTRGQGGNSPLHF. The CDR3 coding sequence is TGTGCCAGCACCCGTGGACAGGGAGGTAATTCACCCCTCCACTTT.

This chain joins TRBV5-1 and TRBJ1-6; D perhaps matches TRBD1 (5 bases). Germline V gives CDR1 SGHRS, CDR2 YFSETQ. Trimming shortened V by 0 bases and J by 4 bases, and 11 bases separated the two germline ends. The CDR3 is made up of 16 amino acids. The CDR3: CASSLEGVGYNSPLHF. The DNA of the CDR3 is TGCGCCAGCAGCTTGGAAGGGGTCGGTTATAATTCACCCCTCCACTTT.

The V gene is TRBV21-1, the J gene TRBJ2-5; the table names TRBD1, a call not compared with the DNA. TRBV21-1 is a documented pseudogene. The CDR3 length is 15 residues. DNA for the CDR3: TGTGCCAGCTCCCTATCCCAGGGGGTACAAGAGACCCAGTACTTC. Translation gives CASSLSQGVQETQYF.

V is TRBV6-5 and J is TRBJ2-1, with D possibly being TRBD1 (5 bases). Trimming left V 7 bases short and J 15 bases short, with 22 bases between. CDR1 is MNHEY and CDR2 is SVGAGI in the germline V gene. This CDR3 contains 13 residues. CDR3: CASKDSFGISGFF. DNA for the CDR3: TGTGCCAGCAAAGACAGTTTTGGGATTAGTGGGTTCTTC.

The chain combines TRBV6-5 with TRBJ1-2, with TRBD1 matching over 8 bases. Germline V gives CDR1 MNHEY, CDR2 SVGAGI. The CDR3 is 12 residues long. After removal of 11 bases from V and 8 bases from J, the junction contained 10 bases not matched to a gene. The CDR3 protein is CAVTMTGDGYTF. CDR3 nucleotide sequence: TGTGCCGTCACAATGACAGGGGACGGCTACACCTTC.

The CDR3 protein is CASSRDPGQGQYEQYF. The CDR3 nucleotides are TGTGCCAGCAGCAGGGATCCGGGACAGGGCCAATACGAGCAGTACTTC. The genes are TRBV4-2 and TRBJ2-7; 9 positions agree with TRBD1. V lost 5 bases and J lost 4; bases outside the gene matches: 12. The V gene's germline CDR1 is LGHNA and CDR2 YNFKEQ. This CDR3 contains 16 residues.

V gene TRBV28 combines with J gene TRBJ1-5, with 10 bases lining up with TRBD1. Losses at the gene ends were 6 bases for V and 6 bases for J; bases not matched to a gene: 8. The CDR3 consists of 15 residues. Germline CDR1 is MDHEN and CDR2 is SYDVKM. This chain's CDR3 is CASRLPGQGFQPQHF. The CDR3 region has the DNA TGTGCCAGCAGACTACCGGGACAGGGGTTTCAGCCCCAGCATTTT.

The chain carries TRBV10-3 and TRBJ2-1, with 7 bases that match TRBD2. Unmatched junction bases numbered 0, after V lost 4 bases and J lost 3 bases. Germline V gene sequence: CDR1 ENHRY, CDR2 SYGVKD. The CDR3 spans 13 residues. CDR3 DNA: TGTGCCATCAGTGGGACTAGCTACAATGAGCAGTTCTTC. Residues: CAISGTSYNEQFF.

This clone was seen only once. The rearrangement links TRBV4-1 to TRBJ2-1; TRBD1 matches at 9 bases. Germline-derived CDR1 and CDR2 are MGHRA and YSYEKL. This CDR3 comprises 17 residues. Unmatched junction bases numbered 16, after V lost 4 bases and J lost 9 bases. This CDR3 reads CASSLGQGRDYTGEQFF. The CDR3 region has the DNA TGCGCCAGCAGCCTAGGACAGGGGAGGGACTACACTGGTGAGCAGTTCTTC.